The rows below give T cell receptor beta chains drawn from one sample of a study of blood T cell repertoires in COVID-19. Produced via immunoSEQ multiplex PCR; TCRdb's table is partial and in-frame only. The sample includes about 280,000 clones, roughly 90% of them seen just once. The sequenced sample consisted of peripheral blood. The receptor set was obtained from a man aged 18-30 years with active or convalescent COVID-19. CDR3s include the opening cysteine and the closing phenylalanine or tryptophan. Each record gives: D gene, clone size, V gene, J gene, CDR3 protein, CDR3 DNA. D genes are given only for firm matches. Only some rows state a clone size, as once, few, many or a class for expanded clones.

>TRBD1|.|TRBV5-1|TRBJ2-5
CASSRTGVQETQYF
TGCGCCAGCAGCAGGACAGGGGTTCAAGAGACCCAGTACTTC
>.|.|TRBV4-1|TRBJ2-7
CASKGKTGSYEQYF
TGCGCCAGCAAGGGGAAGACAGGTTCCTACGAGCAGTACTTC
>TRBD1|.|TRBV5-1|TRBJ2-5
CASSLTGGGETQYF
TGCGCCAGCAGCTTAACAGGGGGTGGAGAGACCCAGTACTTC
>TRBD2|.|TRBV19|TRBJ2-7
CASSIGLAGGPYEQYF
TGTGCCAGTAGTATCGGTCTAGCGGGGGGCCCCTACGAGCAGTACTTC
>TRBD2|few|TRBV6-5|TRBJ2-1
CASTHSGGTYNEQFF
TGTGCCAGCACTCATAGCGGGGGAACCTACAATGAGCAGTTCTTC
>.|.|TRBV19|TRBJ1-4
CASNRAGGTYEKLFF
TGTGCCAGTAACCGGGCCGGGGGAACGTATGAAAAACTGTTTTTT
>.|once|TRBV7-8|TRBJ1-6
CASSLAAGAGSPLHF
TGTGCCAGCAGCTTAGCGGCGGGGGCGGGTTCACCCCTCCACTTT
>.|once|TRBV9|TRBJ1-4
CASSVAGGGPNEKLFF
TGTGCCAGCAGCGTAGCTGGCGGGGGCCCTAATGAAAAACTGTTTTTT
>TRBD1|.|TRBV7-8|TRBJ2-3
CASSEGDRVRGTDTQYF
TGTGCCAGCAGCGAAGGGGACAGGGTTCGTGGCACAGATACGCAGTATTTT
>.|.|TRBV20-1|TRBJ2-1
CSALNYNEQFF
TGCAGTGCTTTAAACTACAATGAGCAGTTCTTC
>TRBD1|.|TRBV19|TRBJ2-1
CASSMSRGTGGEQFF
TGTGCCAGTAGTATGTCCCGCGGGACAGGGGGGGAGCAGTTCTTC
>TRBD2|.|TRBV7-3|TRBJ2-3
CASSLKAGGLTDTQYF
TGTGCCAGCAGCTTAAAGGCGGGGGGCCTCACAGATACGCAGTATTTT
>.|.|TRBV27|TRBJ2-3
CASSFTTVTGTDTQYF
TGTGCCAGCAGTTTCACGACAGTCACTGGCACAGATACGCAGTATTTT
>.|.|TRBV7-6|TRBJ1-1
CASSLYGGTEAFF
TGTGCCAGCAGCTTATACGGGGGCACTGAAGCTTTCTTT
>TRBD2|.|TRBV9|TRBJ2-2
CASSPGSGGVTGELFF
TGTGCCAGCAGCCCAGGGAGCGGGGGGGTCACCGGGGAGCTGTTTTTT
>.|.|TRBV11-2|TRBJ2-7
CASVAGARGEQYF
TGTGCCAGCGTCGCCGGAGCACGTGGAGAGCAGTACTTC
>TRBD1|.|TRBV19|TRBJ1-2
CASSQQTGDYYGYTF
TGTGCCAGTAGTCAACAAACAGGGGACTACTATGGCTACACCTTC
>.|.|TRBV4-3|TRBJ2-5
CASSQEAGVGETQYF
TGCGCCAGCAGCCAAGAAGCAGGTGTTGGGGAGACCCAGTACTTC
>.|.|TRBV7-8|TRBJ2-7
CASSLSRSYEQYF
TGTGCCAGCAGCTTATCCAGATCCTACGAGCAGTACTTC
>.|.|TRBV5-1|TRBJ2-2
CASSFDRDSGYTGELFF
TGCGCCAGCAGCTTCGACAGGGACTCCGGGTACACCGGGGAGCTGTTTTTT
>.|.|TRBV19|TRBJ1-5
CASSMGKFSGQPQHF
TGTGCCAGTAGTATGGGGAAGTTTTCGGGGCAGCCCCAGCATTTT
>.|once|TRBV7-7|TRBJ2-1
CASSLVGGRFNEQFF
TGTGCCAGCAGCTTAGTCGGGGGGCGCTTCAATGAGCAGTTCTTC
>TRBD2|.|TRBV4-1|TRBJ2-7
CASSYRTSGGRPYEQYF
TGCGCCAGCAGCTACCGGACTAGCGGGGGACGCCCCTACGAGCAGTACTTC
>.|medium-sized|TRBV19|TRBJ2-5
CATRLSGETQYF
TGTGCCACCAGACTCTCCGGAGAGACCCAGTACTTC
>.|.|TRBV27|TRBJ1-5
CASASLGQPQHF
TGTGCCAGCGCTAGCCTAGGTCAGCCCCAGCATTTT
>.|.|TRBV13|TRBJ2-1
CASSRGPGYEQFF
TGTGCCAGCAGCCGTGGCCCGGGATATGAGCAGTTCTTC
>.|.|TRBV27|TRBJ2-2
CASSIRAPNTGELFF
TGTGCCAGCAGCATAAGAGCGCCGAACACCGGGGAGCTGTTTTTT
>.|.|TRBV10-1|TRBJ2-2
CPISPGRLVFCTGELFF
TGCCCTATAAGCCCGGGGAGACTAGTCTTTTGTACCGGGGAGCTGTTTTTT
>TRBD2|once|TRBV5-1|TRBJ2-5
CASSSLLRGADQETQYF
TGCGCCAGCAGCTCACTACTGCGGGGGGCGGACCAAGAGACCCAGTACTTC
>.|.|TRBV3-1/TRBV3-2|TRBJ2-7
CASSQDDQGEQYF
TGTGCCAGCAGCCAAGATGACCAGGGAGAGCAGTACTTC
>.|.|TRBV4-1|TRBJ1-4
CASSQIGGIGEKLFF
TGCGCCAGCAGCCAGATAGGCGGAATCGGAGAAAAACTGTTTTTT
>.|.|TRBV5-5|TRBJ1-4
CASSDLKTASNEKLFF
TGTGCCAGCAGCGATTTAAAGACAGCCTCTAATGAAAAACTGTTTTTT
>.|.|TRBV9|TRBJ2-7
CASSVGTRYEQYF
TGTGCCAGCAGCGTAGGAACACGATACGAGCAGTACTTC
>TRBD1|.|TRBV5-1|TRBJ2-2
CASSSPGQATGELFF
TGCGCCAGCAGCTCACCGGGACAGGCGACCGGGGAGCTGTTTTTT
>.|.|TRBV2|TRBJ1-4
CASSEIGSTNEKLFF
TGTGCCAGCAGTGAAATCGGGAGTACTAATGAAAAACTGTTTTTT
>TRBD1|.|TRBV25-1|TRBJ2-5
CASSEVTGGGETQYF
TGTGCCAGCAGTGAAGTGACAGGGGGCGGAGAGACCCAGTACTTC
>.|many|TRBV24-1|TRBJ1-3
CATSDFYGKSGNTIYF
TGTGCCACCAGTGATTTCTACGGGAAGTCTGGAAACACCATATATTTT
>TRBD1|.|TRBV7-2|TRBJ2-7
CASSLTGTGDQYF
TGTGCCAGCAGCTTAACCGGGACAGGCGACCAGTACTTC
>TRBD1|once|TRBV10-2|TRBJ2-1
CASSANRGNEQFF
TGCGCCAGCAGTGCCAACAGGGGCAATGAGCAGTTCTTC
>TRBD1|.|TRBV9|TRBJ1-5
CAGQGFDQPQHF
TGTGCCGGACAGGGTTTTGACCAGCCCCAGCATTTT
>.|.|TRBV25-1|TRBJ1-1
CASSEPERNTEAFF
TGTGCCAGCAGTGAACCTGAGAGGAACACTGAAGCTTTCTTT